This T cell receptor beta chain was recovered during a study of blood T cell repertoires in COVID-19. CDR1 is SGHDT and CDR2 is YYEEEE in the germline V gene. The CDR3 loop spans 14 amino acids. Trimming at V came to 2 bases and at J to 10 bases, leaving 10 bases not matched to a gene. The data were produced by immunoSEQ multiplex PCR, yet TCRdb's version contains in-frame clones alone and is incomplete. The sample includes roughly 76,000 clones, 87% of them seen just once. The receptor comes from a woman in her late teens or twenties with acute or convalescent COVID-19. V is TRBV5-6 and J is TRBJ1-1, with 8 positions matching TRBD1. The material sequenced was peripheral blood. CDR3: CASSLIQIQGAAFF. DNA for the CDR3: TGTGCCAGCAGCTTAATTCAGATCCAGGGGGCAGCTTTCTTT. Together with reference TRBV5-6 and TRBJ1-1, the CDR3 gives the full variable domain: DAGVTQSPTHLIKTRGQQVTLRCSPKSGHDTVSWYQQALGQGPQFIFQYYEEEERQRGNFPDRFSGHQFPNYSSELNVNALLLGDSALYLCASSLIQIQGAAFFGQGTRLTVV.